The 10 T cell receptor beta chains given below trace back to one sample, sequenced in a study of breast tumors, draining lymph nodes, adjacent tissues. TCRdb re-called the multiplex PCR reads with MiXCR, one entry per CDR3 protein. The table lists roughly 110,000 distinct CDR3 sequences, roughly 33% of them singletons. Breast cancer patients provided tissue from their axillary draining lymph nodes. Sequencing was done on a sample of axillary lymph node tissue. Every receptor here comes from a female donor with breast cancer. Some clones in this sample may be carry-over from other donors' samples.

J is TRBJ2-1 and V is TRBV4-2; D remains ambiguous. Trimming removed 1 base from V and 9 bases from J, with 13 bases in between. Germline CDR1 and CDR2: LGHNA and YNFKEQ. This CDR3 has 14 residues. The CDR3 DNA reads as TGTGCCAGCAGCCAAGTTTCTCCGCCGAGTGAGCAGTTCTTC. Protein: CASSQVSPPSEQFF.

This clonotype was seen at least ten times. This rearrangement joins TRBV5-8 to TRBJ1-6; a possible D gene is TRBD1 (6 bases). CDR3 length: 16 amino acids. Germline CDR1 SGHTS, CDR2 YDEGEE. The V end was cut by 0 bases, the J end by 7 bases, with 14 bases between. This CDR3 reads CASSLGSRGGNSPLHF. CDR3 coding DNA: TGTGCCAGCAGCTTGGGATCGAGGGGGGGAAATTCACCCCTCCACTTT.

This clonotype was counted many times. The CDR3 reads CASSEGLGVTDTQYF. CDR3 sequence (DNA): TGTGCCAGTAGCGAGGGACTAGGGGTCACAGATACGCAGTATTTT. The genes are TRBV19 and TRBJ2-3, with 8 bases aligning to TRBD2. The V and J ends lost 6 bases and 2 bases, in that order; junction bases with no gene match: 7. The CDR3 is made up of 15 amino acids. From germline, CDR1 is LNHDA and CDR2 SQIVND (reference sequence). The full variable domain, in which reference TRBV19 and TRBJ2-3 provide the parts outside the CDR3, is DGGITQSPKYLFRKEGQNVTLSCEQNLNHDAMYWYRQDPGQGLRLIYYSQIVNDFQKGDIAEGYSVSREKKESFPLTVTSAQKNPTAFYLCASSEGLGVTDTQYFGPGTRLTVL.

This clonotype was observed a handful of times. The chain couples TRBV28 to TRBJ2-1; D is possibly TRBD1 (5 bases). V dropped 6 bases and J dropped 6 bases, with 15 bases sitting between them. The CDR3 sequence is 14 residues long. Per the germline V gene, CDR1 is MDHEN and CDR2 is SYDVKM. In DNA form, the CDR3 reads TGTGCCAGCAGCACCTCAGGGTCGGTCAATGAGCAGTTCTTC. It is translated as CASSTSGSVNEQFF. The full variable domain, completed using reference TRBV28 and TRBJ2-1, is DVKVTQSSRYLVKRTGEKVFLECVQDMDHENMFWYRQDPGLGLRLIYFSYDVKMKEKGDIPEGYSVSREKKERFSLILESASTNQTSMYLCASSTSGSVNEQFFGPGTRLTVL.

This clonotype has at least ten counts. The chain recombines TRBV30 with TRBJ2-1, with 8 bases aligning to TRBD1. CDR1 is GTSNPN and CDR2 is SVGIG in the germline V gene (reference sequence). V shed 2 bases, J shed 5 bases, and the junction held 5 bases outside the gene matches. The length of the CDR3 is 14 residues. Here the CDR3 reads CAWSIMTGDNEQFF. DNA for the CDR3: TGTGCCTGGAGTATAATGACAGGGGACAATGAGCAGTTCTTC.

Points on this clonotype: The final CDR3 position lacks the conserved phenylalanine or tryptophan, pointing to a likely read error. This chain uses TRBV18 with TRBJ2-2; 8 positions match TRBD2. V dropped 2 bases and J dropped 9; count of bases not matched to a gene: 11. Germline CDR1 KGHSH, CDR2 LQKENI. This CDR3 is built from 16 residues. CDR3 coding DNA: TGTGCCAGCTCACCAGGGACCAGCGGGAGCAGGAGGGAGCTGTTTTAT. It is translated as CASSPGTSGSRRELFY.

This clonotype showed up just a few times. This chain uses TRBV5-6 with TRBJ2-5; 10 bases map to TRBD1. CDR3 length equals 15 residues. Germline assignment: CDR1 SGHDT and CDR2 YYEEEE. Trimming cost V 4 bases and J 6 bases; bases outside gene matches: 9. The CDR3 DNA is TGTGCCAGCAGCAGCATTGACAGGGGGCTCAAGACCCAGTACTTC. The encoded protein is CASSSIDRGLKTQYF.

The chain couples TRBV7-9 to TRBJ2-3, with 8 bases matching TRBD2. Losses at the gene ends were 5 bases for V and 4 bases for J; bases not matched to a gene: 11. There are 16 residues in the CDR3. Looked up from germline, CDR1 is SEHNR and CDR2 is FQNEAQ (reference sequence). CDR3 region: CASSPLGSGSSDTQYF. The CDR3, as DNA: TGTGCCAGCAGCCCCCTGGGGAGCGGGAGTTCAGATACGCAGTATTTT.

This clonotype came up many times. V and J are TRBV29-1 and TRBJ2-6; D remains ambiguous. The germline V and J ends were trimmed by 6 bases and 4 bases, with 7 bases remaining between them. The CDR3 is made up of 12 amino acids. The germline gives CDR1 SQVTM, CDR2 ANQGSEA. The CDR3 here is CSVLDGANVLTF. CDR3 nucleotide sequence: TGCAGCGTCCTTGACGGGGCCAACGTCCTGACTTTC.

The V gene is TRBV19, the J gene TRBJ1-1, with 10 bases lining up with TRBD1. The germline gives CDR1 LNHDA, CDR2 SQIVND (reference sequence). The V segment lost 7 bases and the J segment 5 bases; nucleotides outside the gene matches: 4. The CDR3 runs to 13 residues. The CDR3: CASTDRGRTEAFF. The DNA for the CDR3 is TGTGCCAGTACCGACAGGGGGCGAACTGAAGCTTTCTTT.